Listed below are T cell receptor beta chains from one sample, sequenced in a study of T cells after yellow fever vaccination. TCRdb re-called the 5' RACE reads with MiXCR, one entry per CDR3 protein. The repertoire holds 100,000 or so distinct CDR3 sequences, with 8.9% as singletons. Sequences were derived from CD8+ T cells not binding an NS4B(214-222) dextramer, sorted from PBMCs, sampled around 14 days after the first yellow fever vaccination. The source is a man between 18 and 35 years old who received the YFV17D yellow fever vaccine. Each CDR3 is given with its conserved first and last residue. Fields, in order: D gene, J gene, clone size, V gene, CDR3 protein, CDR3 DNA. D genes are given only for firm matches. Part of the rows lack a size; the others show once, few, many or a class for expanded clones.

TRBD2	TRBJ2-3	-	TRBV6-1	CASPPRGLAGGPTDTQYF	TGTGCCAGCCCCCCCAGGGGTCTAGCGGGGGGTCCCACAGATACGCAGTATTTT
-	TRBJ1-1	-	TRBV4-1	CASSQVGNTEAFF	TGCGCCAGCAGCCAAGTAGGGAACACTGAAGCTTTCTTT
-	TRBJ2-3	few	TRBV15	CATSRVSGLGTDTQYF	TGTGCCACCAGCAGAGTTTCAGGGCTTGGCACAGATACGCAGTATTTT
TRBD1	TRBJ2-7	many	TRBV5-1	CASSTGTGAYEQYF	TGCGCCAGCAGCACCGGGACAGGGGCCTACGAGCAGTACTTC
TRBD2	TRBJ2-3	few	TRBV7-8	CASSHLGAGEDTQYF	TGTGCCAGCAGCCATCTCGGGGCGGGGGAAGATACGCAGTATTTT
-	TRBJ2-3	few	TRBV7-2	CASSLPTWPDTQYF	TGTGCCAGCAGCTTACCCACATGGCCAGATACGCAGTATTTT
-	TRBJ2-7	few	TRBV4-3	CASSPLWSKSSYEQYF	TGCGCCAGCAGCCCCCTATGGTCCAAAAGCTCCTACGAGCAGTACTTC
-	TRBJ2-1	few	TRBV5-5	CASSVQHRSSYNEQFF	TGTGCCAGCAGCGTCCAACACCGGAGCTCCTACAATGAGCAGTTCTTC
-	TRBJ2-5	-	TRBV9	CASSHKDRILETQYF	TGTGCCAGCAGCCATAAGGACAGAATTCTGGAGACCCAGTACTTC
-	TRBJ1-1	-	TRBV7-3	CASSLILGNGANTEAFF	TGTGCCAGCAGCTTAATCCTCGGAAATGGGGCGAACACTGAAGCTTTCTTT
-	TRBJ1-5	few	TRBV3-1	CASSPDLNQPQHF	TGTGCCAGCAGCCCGGACCTAAATCAGCCCCAGCATTTT
-	TRBJ2-2	-	TRBV4-1	CASSHDSGNTGELFF	TGCGCCAGCAGCCACGATTCCGGAAACACCGGGGAGCTGTTTTTT
TRBD1	TRBJ2-5	-	TRBV9	CASSLDREETQYF	TGTGCCAGCAGCCTGGACAGGGAAGAGACCCAGTACTTC
-	TRBJ2-2	few	TRBV29-1	CSVEVGRNTGELFF	TGCAGCGTTGAAGTGGGTCGAAACACCGGGGAGCTGTTTTTT
-	TRBJ1-5	-	TRBV12-3/TRBV12-4	CASSLAGVGNQPQHF	TGTGCCAGCAGTTTAGCGGGGGTAGGCAATCAGCCCCAGCATTTT
-	TRBJ2-5	-	TRBV3-1	CASSQGLRLAPETQYF	TGTGCCAGCAGCCAAGGACTTAGACTGGCCCCCGAGACCCAGTACTTC